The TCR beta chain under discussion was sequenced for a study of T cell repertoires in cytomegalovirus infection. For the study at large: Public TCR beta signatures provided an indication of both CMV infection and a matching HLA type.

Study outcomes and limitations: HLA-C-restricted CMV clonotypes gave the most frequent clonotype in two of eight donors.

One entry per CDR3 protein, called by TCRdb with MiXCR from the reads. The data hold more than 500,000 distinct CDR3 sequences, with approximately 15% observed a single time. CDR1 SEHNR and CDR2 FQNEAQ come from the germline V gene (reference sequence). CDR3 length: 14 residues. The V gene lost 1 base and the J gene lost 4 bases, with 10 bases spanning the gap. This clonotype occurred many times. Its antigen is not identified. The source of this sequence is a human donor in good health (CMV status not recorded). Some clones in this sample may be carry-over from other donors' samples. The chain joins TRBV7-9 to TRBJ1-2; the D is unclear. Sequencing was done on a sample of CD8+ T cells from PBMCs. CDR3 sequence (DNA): TGTGCCAGCAGCTTAGAGGGCAGACTCTATGGCTACACCTTC. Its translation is CASSLEGRLYGYTF.